This is a list of T cell receptor beta chains from one sample in a study of blood T cell repertoires in COVID-19. Repertoires were generated with immunoSEQ multiplex PCR, while TCRdb's copy carries only in-frame clones and drops some. The sample lists roughly 200,000 clones; 75% to 90% were seen once. Sequenced sample: peripheral blood. Receptor source: a human donor with active or convalescent COVID-19. The donor label of this sample is uncertain. CDR3s include the opening cysteine and the closing phenylalanine or tryptophan. The D gene is left open where the match is weak. Not all rows give a size; the values are once, few, many and, for expanded clones, a class.

>NA|TRBV4-1|TRBJ2-2|TRBD2
TGCGCCAGCAGCCACCCCGGACTAGCGGGGGGGCCGAGGGCCGGGGAGCTGTTTTTT
CASSHPGLAGGPRAGELFF
>NA|TRBV19|TRBJ1-1|NA
TGTGCCAGTAGTATAGAGGGGGGAACCTTAAACACTGAAGCTTTCTTT
CASSIEGGTLNTEAFF
>NA|TRBV5-4|TRBJ2-1|TRBD2
TGTGCCAGCAGCTTGGAACTAGCGGGAGTGAATCGTGAGCAGTTCTTC
CASSLELAGVNREQFF
>once|TRBV30|TRBJ2-3|NA
TGTGCCTGGAAGGGTGGGGGGACTAGCACAGATACGCAGTATTTT
CAWKGGGTSTDTQYF
>NA|TRBV6-1|TRBJ1-1|NA
TGTGCCAGCAGTGAAGCGGGTACGTATCTAGGCACTGAAGCTTTCTTT
CASSEAGTYLGTEAFF
>NA|TRBV3-1/TRBV3-2|TRBJ1-2|NA
TGTGCCAGCAGCCAAGTTACGGACTATGGCTACACCTTC
CASSQVTDYGYTF
>NA|TRBV7-2|TRBJ1-2|NA
TGTGCCAGCAGCTCCCAGGGGCAGGGAACGGGTGGCTACACCTTC
CASSSQGQGTGGYTF
>once|TRBV7-2|TRBJ2-7|TRBD2
TGTGCCAGCAGCCCGACCCTAGCGGGGGGACGGTGGTACTTC
CASSPTLAGGRWYF
>NA|TRBV11-2|TRBJ1-1|NA
TGTGCCAGTAATCGCACAGGGCGTATTGAAGCTTTCTTT
CASNRTGRIEAFF
>NA|TRBV5-1|TRBJ2-7|NA
TGCGCCAGCAGCTTGTACGGTAGCTACGAGCAGTACTTC
CASSLYGSYEQYF
>NA|TRBV5-1|TRBJ2-5|TRBD1
TGCGCCAGCAGTTCGGGACAGAAAGAGACCCAGTACTTC
CASSSGQKETQYF
>NA|TRBV7-9|TRBJ2-3|TRBD2
TGTGCCAGCAGCCCTAGCGGGGCCAACACAGATACGCAGTATTTT
CASSPSGANTDTQYF
>NA|TRBV6-2/TRBV6-3|TRBJ2-5|NA
TGTGCCAGCAGTTACACCCCACGGGAGACCCAGTACTTC
CASSYTPRETQYF
>once|TRBV28|TRBJ2-7|NA
TGTGCCAGCACAGGGCTCTACGAGCAGTACTTC
CASTGLYEQYF
>NA|TRBV5-1|TRBJ2-5|NA
TGCGCCAGCAGCTTCGGGGGGCCGGAGACCCAGTACTTC
CASSFGGPETQYF
>few|TRBV4-1|TRBJ1-4|NA
TGCGCCAGCAGCCCTACGACAGCGAAGGGAAAACTGTTTTTT
CASSPTTAKGKLFF
>NA|TRBV19|TRBJ2-7|TRBD1
TGTGCCAGTAGTGAGACAGGGGGCAACGAGCAGTACTTC
CASSETGGNEQYF
>NA|TRBV24-1|TRBJ2-1|NA
TGTGCCACCAGTGATTTTACGTCCGGGGCCTACAATGAGCAGTTCTTC
CATSDFTSGAYNEQFF
>NA|TRBV5-4|TRBJ2-1|NA
TGTGCCAGCAGCTTGGTTGGCACAATTACCTACAATGAGCAGTTCTTC
CASSLVGTITYNEQFF
>NA|TRBV18|TRBJ1-1|NA
TGTGCCAGCTCACGGGACTTAAACACTGAAGCTTTCTTT
CASSRDLNTEAFF
>NA|TRBV4-1|TRBJ2-1|TRBD2
TGCGCCAGCAGCCAAGTTCCTAGCGGGGACAATGAGCAGTTCTTC
CASSQVPSGDNEQFF
>once|TRBV19|TRBJ1-3|NA
TGTGCCAGTCTGAGAGATTCCTCTGGAAACACCATATATTTT
CASLRDSSGNTIYF
>NA|TRBV6-5|TRBJ1-2|NA
TGTGCCAGCAGGCCACCGGGCGGGGGGGGCTACACCTTC
CASRPPGGGGYTF
>NA|TRBV7-3|TRBJ1-6|TRBD1
TGTGCCAGCAGCTCCACCGGGACAGGGTTTTCACCCCTCCACTTT
CASSSTGTGFSPLHF
>once|TRBV6-5|TRBJ1-2|TRBD1
TGTGCCAGCAGTACGACAGGGGTCAATGGCTACACCTTC
CASSTTGVNGYTF
>medium-sized|TRBV5-4|TRBJ2-7|TRBD1
TGTGCCAGCAGCACCGGGGACAGCTCCTACGAGCAGTACTTC
CASSTGDSSYEQYF
>NA|TRBV11-2|TRBJ1-4|TRBD1
TGTGCCAGCAGCCCTACCGGGACAGAGCTTGAAAAACTGTTTTTT
CASSPTGTELEKLFF
>NA|TRBV27|TRBJ1-5|NA
TGTGCCAGCAGTTTATTAGGAGGGGGGGGTAGCAATCAGCCCCAGCATTTT
CASSLLGGGGSNQPQHF
>NA|TRBV7-2|TRBJ1-2|TRBD1
TGTGCCACCGATCAGGGGGCCGACTATGGCTACACCTTC
CATDQGADYGYTF
>NA|TRBV19|TRBJ2-3|TRBD2
TGTGCCAGTAGGGTCGGCGGGGGGCGCACAGATACGCAGTATTTT
CASRVGGGRTDTQYF
>NA|TRBV25-1|TRBJ2-1|TRBD2
TGTGCCAGCTTTTCAACTAGCGACAATGAGCAGTTCTTC
CASFSTSDNEQFF
>NA|TRBV5-5|TRBJ2-7|TRBD1
TGTGCCAGCAGCTTGCCGACAGGGATCCACGAGCAGTACTTC
CASSLPTGIHEQYF
>once|TRBV7-9|TRBJ1-3|NA
TGTGCCAGCACTATCTTGCGCGAGGCCAACACCATATATTTT
CASTILREANTIYF
>NA|TRBV5-1|TRBJ1-6|NA
TGCGCCAGCAGTCCTAAGGGGGATTCACCCCTCCACTTT
CASSPKGDSPLHF
>NA|TRBV6-5|TRBJ2-5|NA
TGTGCCAGCAGCCCCTCAGGGGTAAGGGAGACCCAGTACTTC
CASSPSGVRETQYF
>NA|TRBV28|TRBJ1-5|NA
TGTGCCAGCAGTCCGGGGGGGAATAGCAATCAGCCCCAGCATTTT
CASSPGGNSNQPQHF
>NA|TRBV7-9|TRBJ2-7|TRBD1
TGTGCCAGCAGCGAAGACAGGGGAAACGAGCAGTACTTC
CASSEDRGNEQYF
>NA|TRBV5-1|TRBJ1-4|NA
TGCGCCAGCAGACGACAGACAGGCCGTACCCGCTATAATGAAAAACTGTTTTTT
CASRRQTGRTRYNEKLFF
>once|TRBV24-1|TRBJ1-2|TRBD1
TGTGCCACCAGTGAGACAGGGGGCGCGAATGGCTACACCTTC
CATSETGGANGYTF
>NA|TRBV7-9|TRBJ2-7|TRBD2
TGTGCCAGCAGCATCTCTAGCGGGGGCCTCTACGAGCAGTACTTC
CASSISSGGLYEQYF
>NA|TRBV4-1|TRBJ2-4|TRBD2
TGCGCCAGCAGCCAAGACGGGACTAGCGGGGGAACAAAAAACATTCAGTACTTC
CASSQDGTSGGTKNIQYF
>few|TRBV27|TRBJ1-2|NA
TGTGCCAGCAGCTATTCCCGTCTGGCGGGATATGGCTACACCTTC
CASSYSRLAGYGYTF
>NA|TRBV5-1|TRBJ2-1|TRBD2
TGCGCCAGCAGCTTTAGGACTAGCTACGGTAGTGAGCAGTTCTTC
CASSFRTSYGSEQFF
>NA|TRBV18|TRBJ2-5|NA
TGTGCCAGCTCACCCCAGGCGTACCAAGAGACCCAGTACTTC
CASSPQAYQETQYF
>NA|TRBV6-5|TRBJ1-1|NA
TGTGCCAGCAGTAATCGACGGGGGAACACTGAAGCTTTCTTT
CASSNRRGNTEAFF
>NA|TRBV2|TRBJ2-7|TRBD1
TGTGCCAGCGGCCCGGAGAGGACAGGGCTCGGCGAGCAGTACTTC
CASGPERTGLGEQYF
>NA|TRBV6-2/TRBV6-3|TRBJ2-2|TRBD1
TGTGCCAGCAGTTACCGGGGACAGGGGGCACGGAGTGTCGCCGGGGAGCTGTTTTTT
CASSYRGQGARSVAGELFF
>NA|TRBV25-1|TRBJ1-5|NA
TGTGCCAGCAGTGAGGGGGGGTGGCAGCCCCAGCATTTT
CASSEGGWQPQHF
>NA|TRBV4-3|TRBJ2-7|NA
TGCGCCAGCAGCCAAGATTTCACCGGGGGCTACGAGCAGTACTTC
CASSQDFTGGYEQYF
>few|TRBV6-5|TRBJ1-5|NA
TGTGCCAGCAGCCCGCGTTGGCCCCAGCATTTT
CASSPRWPQHF
>NA|TRBV11-3|TRBJ1-2|TRBD1
TGTGCCAGCAGCTCCCGGGACAGGGGGCGTGATGGCTACACCTTC
CASSSRDRGRDGYTF
>NA|TRBV19|TRBJ2-7|TRBD2
TGTGCCAGTAGTAGTTATAGCGGGAGCTACGAGCAGTACTTC
CASSSYSGSYEQYF
>NA|TRBV12-3/TRBV12-4|TRBJ2-1|NA
TGTGCCAGCACTCCTAGCTCCTACAATGAGCAGTTCTTC
CASTPSSYNEQFF
>NA|TRBV11-1|TRBJ1-5|NA
TGTGCCAGCAGCTCCCCCGCGGTAGGGGTTCAGCCCCAGCATTTT
CASSSPAVGVQPQHF
>NA|TRBV24-1|TRBJ2-1|TRBD2
TGTGCCACCAGTGATTCTAGCGGGTACAACGGTGAGCAGTTCTTC
CATSDSSGYNGEQFF
>NA|TRBV19|TRBJ1-1|NA
TGTGCCAGTAAAAGGGGGTTTGAAGCTTTCTTT
CASKRGFEAFF
>NA|TRBV3-1/TRBV3-2|TRBJ1-1|TRBD1
TGTGCCAGCAGCTGGGGACAGACGAACACTGAAGCTTTCTTT
CASSWGQTNTEAFF
>NA|TRBV2|TRBJ2-2|NA
TGTGCCAGCAGTGACGTCCTAAACACCGGGGAGCTGTTTTTT
CASSDVLNTGELFF
>NA|TRBV28|TRBJ1-2|NA
TGTGCCAGCAGCCCCGGTGGGCACATCTATGGCTACACCTTC
CASSPGGHIYGYTF